This T cell receptor beta chain was documented in a study of blood T cell repertoires in COVID-19. Study-level information: In each case, the material was cDNA or gDNA derived from T cells, B-cell-depleted T cells, or PBMCs.

Those enrolled in Seattle joined during active infection and were followed longitudinally afterward. The ends were cut back, 3 bases at V and 8 bases at J, with 11 bases in the middle. The CDR3 runs 13 residues. Germline V lookup: CDR1 MGHDK, CDR2 SYGVNS. Sequenced by immunoSEQ multiplex PCR; TCRdb stores in-frame clones only, minus some. The sample shows under 250,000 clones, 85% of them seen only once. The V and J genes are TRBV25-1 and TRBJ1-3; D remains unclear. The sample was peripheral blood. The receptor was derived from a man between 45 and 60 years old with COVID-19, enrolled during active disease. The CDR3 here is CASSEWVADTIYF. As DNA, the CDR3 is TGTGCCAGCAGTGAGTGGGTTGCGGACACCATATATTTT.